This T cell receptor beta chain was recorded in a study of blood T cells in healthy people across ages. As for the study in general: Using template switching, researchers captured about one barcoded beta molecule for each two T cells.

Using a J-beta primer mix together with a sample-barcoded 5' primer, a second PCR was run for roughly 6 to 12 cycles. TCRdb itself ran the 5' RACE reads through MiXCR, one entry per CDR3 protein. The data hold 850,000 or so distinct CDR3 sequences, with roughly 26% observed a single time. The individuals who served as donors were healthy Caucasians living in Russia, aged about 6 to 95. It was 8 to 10 milliliters of peripheral blood that were drawn from each donor. Each sample provided at least 6 micrograms of extracted total RNA. Germline CDR1 and CDR2: SGHRS and YFSETQ. With V trimmed by 4 bases and J by 4 bases, 7 bases remained unmatched. The CDR3 is 15 residues long. Turning to this clonotype: This may be a read error, as it is one base from a much larger clone.

The sequence was obtained from a woman aged 80 or older in good health. This chain uses TRBV5-1 with TRBJ2-7; 11 bases fit TRBD2. The sequencing sample was made of blood. CDR3 sequence (DNA): TGCGCCAGCAGCGACGGGACTAGCGGCCTGTACGAGCAGTACGTC. Encoded protein: CASSDGTSGLYEQYV.